This T cell receptor beta chain was found in a study of T cell repertoires in cytomegalovirus infection. Turning to the study itself: Signatures in public TCR beta sequences pointed to both CMV infection and matching HLA type.

Study-level points and caveats: Adding up the frequency of public TCR beta families identified people who carried CMV plus the relevant HLA. HLA-C-restricted TCR beta clonotypes specific for CMV led the ex vivo response.

CDR1 and CDR2 (germline): WSHSY, SAAADI. The CDR3 consists of 17 residues. Trimming took off 7 bases at V and 2 bases at J, with 21 bases between the two ends. A single record per CDR3 protein comes from TCRdb applying MiXCR to the reads. The data contain 550,000 to 850,000 distinct CDR3 sequences, approximately 33% of them singletons. This clonotype occurred many times. The antigen is not known. The input for sequencing was cultured PBMCs, taken from culture after CMV antigen stimulation. The rearrangement links TRBV10-2 to TRBJ2-1; D possibly uses TRBD1 or TRBD2 (5 bases each). The sequence was obtained from a human donor in good health (CMV status not recorded). Some clones in this sample may be carry-over from other donors' samples. The DNA of the CDR3 is TGCGCCAGCATAGGGACGCGTGGAAGTCCTACCTACAATGAGCAGTTCTTC. It encodes CASIGTRGSPTYNEQFF.